These T cell receptor beta chains were read from a single sample in a study of patients and donors after allogeneic stem cell transplantation. TCRdb passed the RT-PCR reads through MiXCR, listing each CDR3 protein once. Among approximately 31,000 distinct CDR3 sequences, roughly a third were seen once, and the ten largest hold 76%. The sequencing input was blood, either unsorted or a sorted T cell fraction (not recorded which). These receptors were collected from a human donor who was either an allogeneic HSCT recipient or a stem cell or donor lymphocyte infusion donor (not recorded which). It is not recorded whose cells these are; they may come from a transplant donor. Each CDR3 is given with its conserved first and last residue. D genes are given only for firm matches. Part of the rows lack a size; the others show once, few, many or a class for expanded clones.

few,.,TRBV27,TRBJ1-1,CASSWAGRTEAFF,TGTGCCAGCAGTTGGGCAGGCAGGACTGAAGCTTTCTTT
many,.,TRBV6-5,TRBJ1-1,CASRSSQGNTEAFF,TGTGCCAGCAGATCATCCCAGGGGAACACTGAAGCTTTCTTT
.,TRBD1,TRBV18,TRBJ1-1,CASSPGQLKNTEAFF,TGTGCCAGCTCACCGGGACAGCTGAAAAACACTGAAGCTTTCTTT
.,.,TRBV11-2,TRBJ1-5,CASSLGLGHDPQHF,TGTGCCAGCAGCCTAGGGCTGGGGCACGATCCCCAGCATTTT
.,.,TRBV10-3,TRBJ2-7,CAIRVDSHEQYF,TGTGCCATCAGGGTGGACAGCCACGAGCAGTACTTC
.,.,TRBV12-3/TRBV12-4,TRBJ1-2,CASRRPLDGYTF,TGTGCCAGCAGACGACCGCTTGATGGCTACACCTTC
few,.,TRBV12-3/TRBV12-4,TRBJ1-5,CASSLRRDQPQHF,TGTGCCAGCAGTTTGAGGAGAGATCAGCCCCAGCATTTT
.,TRBD2,TRBV5-5,TRBJ2-7,CASSLGTRNYEQYF,TGTGCCAGCAGCTTGGGGACTAGGAACTACGAGCAGTACTTC
.,.,TRBV29-1,TRBJ1-2,CSVEGQVSVGYTF,TGCAGCGTTGAAGGACAGGTTTCCGTGGGCTACACCTTC
.,.,TRBV4-3,TRBJ1-2,CASSQAGGGRRGYTF,TGCGCCAGCAGCCAAGCGGGTGGCGGGCGTCGGGGCTACACCTTC
once,TRBD1,TRBV7-9,TRBJ2-2,CASSFDRGENTGELFF,TGTGCCAGCAGCTTCGACAGGGGAGAGAACACCGGGGAGCTGTTTTTT
many,.,TRBV12-3/TRBV12-4,TRBJ1-3,CASSFNLGNTIYF,TGTGCCAGCAGCTTTAACTTGGGGAACACCATATATTTT
.,.,TRBV18,TRBJ1-1,CASSPVPFLGGEAFF,TGTGCCAGCTCACCGGTCCCGTTCTTAGGCGGGGAAGCTTTCTTT
.,.,TRBV12-3/TRBV12-4,TRBJ1-4,CASSRGQGPEKLFF,TGTGCCAGCAGCAGGGGACAAGGGCCTGAAAAACTGTTTTTT
.,.,TRBV5-1,TRBJ2-5,CASSLEGGGETQYF,TGCGCCAGCAGCTTGGAAGGTGGGGGAGAGACCCAGTACTTC
few,.,TRBV15,TRBJ1-6,CATSRVIKDYNSPLHF,TGTGCCACCAGCAGAGTAATAAAGGACTATAATTCACCCCTCCACTTT
.,.,TRBV7-6,TRBJ2-5,CATGSGNQETQYF,TGTGCCACCGGTAGTGGGAACCAAGAGACCCAGTACTTC
.,.,TRBV7-9,TRBJ2-7,CASSSRVSYEQYF,TGTGCCAGCAGCTCGAGGGTCTCCTACGAGCAGTACTTC
.,.,TRBV20-1,TRBJ2-2,CSAHDRSWNTGELFF,TGCAGTGCCCATGACAGAAGCTGGAACACCGGGGAGCTGTTTTTT
.,.,TRBV20-1,TRBJ2-1,CSAEKNEQFF,TGCAGTGCTGAGAAAAATGAGCAGTTCTTC
.,.,TRBV20-1,TRBJ1-3,CSARPAGIKDTIYF,TGCAGTGCTAGACCGGCAGGGATTAAGGACACCATATATTTT
few,TRBD1,TRBV12-3/TRBV12-4,TRBJ1-2,CASTTGGSYGYTF,TGTGCCAGTACGACAGGGGGAAGCTATGGCTACACCTTC
few,.,TRBV6-5,TRBJ1-6,CASSYSINRWYNSPLHF,TGTGCCAGCAGTTACTCGATCAACAGGTGGTATAATTCACCCCTCCACTTT
.,.,TRBV5-8,TRBJ1-2,CASSTDVNYGYTF,TGTGCCAGCAGCACGGACGTAAACTATGGCTACACCTTC
few,.,TRBV18,TRBJ1-1,CASSLNDLQMNTEAFF,TGTGCCAGCTCCCTAAACGACCTCCAGATGAACACTGAAGCTTTCTTT
.,TRBD1,TRBV7-9,TRBJ1-1,CASSLAQRGPRTVAFF,TGTGCCAGCAGCTTAGCTCAAAGGGGGCCGCGGACTGTAGCTTTCTTT
.,.,TRBV21-1,TRBJ1-1,CASSKAPKNTEAFF,TGTGCCAGCAGCAAAGCCCCGAAAAACACTGAAGCTTTCTTT
once,.,TRBV7-8,TRBJ2-1,CASSLPRGEQFF,TGTGCCAGCAGCTTACCACGGGGTGAGCAGTTCTTC
.,TRBD1,TRBV5-5,TRBJ1-5,CASSLGQGRQPQHF,TGTGCCAGCAGCTTGGGACAGGGGAGGCAGCCCCAGCATTTT
many,.,TRBV5-1,TRBJ2-1,CASSLDGGHEQFF,TGCGCCAGCAGCTTGGACGGGGGCCATGAGCAGTTCTTC
.,TRBD1,TRBV7-9,TRBJ1-2,CASTRTGGEVNYGYTF,TGTGCCAGCACCCGGACAGGGGGCGAAGTTAACTATGGCTACACCTTC
.,.,TRBV4-1,TRBJ2-5,CASSQGIVGRRGETQYF,TGCGCCAGCAGCCAAGGGATAGTTGGACGGAGGGGAGAGACCCAGTACTTC